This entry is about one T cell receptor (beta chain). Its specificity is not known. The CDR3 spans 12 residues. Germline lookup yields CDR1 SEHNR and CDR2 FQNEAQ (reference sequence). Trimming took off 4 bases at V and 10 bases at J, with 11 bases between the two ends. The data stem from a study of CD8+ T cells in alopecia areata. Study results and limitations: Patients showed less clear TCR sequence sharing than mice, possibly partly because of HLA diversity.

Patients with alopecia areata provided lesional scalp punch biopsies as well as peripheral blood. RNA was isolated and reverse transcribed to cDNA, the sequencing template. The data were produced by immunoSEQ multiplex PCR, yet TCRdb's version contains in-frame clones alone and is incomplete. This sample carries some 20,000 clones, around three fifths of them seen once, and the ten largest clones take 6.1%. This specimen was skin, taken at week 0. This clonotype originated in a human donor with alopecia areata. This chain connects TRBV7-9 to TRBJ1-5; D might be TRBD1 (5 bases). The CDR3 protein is CASSYQGEPQHF. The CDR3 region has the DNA TGTGCCAGCAGCTACCAGGGAGAACCCCAGCATTTT.